These T cell receptor beta chains were read from a single sample in a study of shared clonotypes between healthy human individuals. TCRdb's table, derived via immunoSEQ multiplex PCR, lists solely in-frame clones and lacks some. The repertoire has about 1 million clones, about 74% of them found once; the top ten carry approximately 1.5%. Sequencing used memory CD4+ T cells sorted from blood. The receptors derive from a man between 18 and 35 years old in good health. Both conserved end residues are part of each CDR3. The D gene is left open where the match is weak. Clone size is shown for a subset of rows, as once, few, many or a class of expanded clone.

J gene,V gene,D gene,clone size,CDR3 protein,CDR3 DNA
TRBJ2-7,TRBV21-1,-,-,CASSKVGGSPYEQYF,TGTGCCAGCAGCAAAGTGGGCGGGAGCCCCTACGAGCAGTACTTC
TRBJ2-1,TRBV10-3,TRBD2,many,CAISDNSGGPLVLF,TGTGCCATCAGTGATAATTCGGGAGGCCCGTTGGTGCTCTTC
TRBJ1-2,TRBV10-3,TRBD1,-,CAISPRDSNYGYTF,TGTGCCATCAGCCCACGGGACAGTAACTATGGCTACACCTTC
TRBJ1-2,TRBV19,-,-,CASSITSAANYGYTF,TGTGCCAGTAGTATAACTTCGGCAGCTAACTATGGCTACACCTTC
TRBJ1-2,TRBV19,-,-,CASSAFSGYGYTF,TGTGCCAGTAGTGCTTTTTCGGGCTATGGCTACACCTTC
TRBJ1-5,TRBV7-9,-,-,CASSLQGVGNQPQHF,TGTGCCAGCAGCTTACAGGGAGTAGGCAATCAGCCCCAGCATTTT
TRBJ2-2,TRBV2,-,few,CASIPGANPNTGELFF,TGTGCCAGCATTCCGGGAGCCAATCCGAACACCGGGGAGCTGTTTTTT
TRBJ2-5,TRBV6-1,TRBD2,many,CASSEVVTSGSGGYQETQYF,TGTGCCAGCAGTGAAGTCGTGACTAGCGGGAGTGGGGGGTACCAAGAGACCCAGTACTTC
TRBJ2-6,TRBV30,-,-,CAWSSEDSSGANVLTF,TGTGCCTGGAGTTCCGAAGACAGCTCTGGGGCCAACGTCCTGACTTTC
TRBJ2-3,TRBV28,-,-,CASSRGGDLADTQYF,TGTGCCAGCAGTAGGGGGGGGGACCTAGCAGATACGCAGTATTTT
TRBJ1-2,TRBV28,TRBD1,-,CASLSQGGDYGYTF,TGTGCCAGCCTTTCCCAGGGGGGGGACTATGGCTACACCTTC
TRBJ1-1,TRBV5-1,-,-,CASSPGPNTEAFF,TGCGCCAGCAGTCCAGGGCCAAACACTGAAGCTTTCTTT